This is a list of T cell receptor beta chains from one sample in a study of cytomegalovirus exposure and HLA in healthy donors. The protocol was immunoSEQ multiplex PCR, while the TCRdb copy is restricted to in-frame clones and leaves out a portion. The table shows around 200,000 clones, with approximately 79% occurring only once. The sample consisted of PBMCs. These receptors all stem from a man aged 45-65 years in good health and CMV-seronegative. The CDR3 runs from the conserved cysteine through the conserved F or W. The D gene is left open where the match is weak. The listing skips clone size in some rows; elsewhere it reads once, few, many or a size class.

abundance,v_gene,j_gene,d_gene,CDR3nt,CDR3aa
.,TRBV9,TRBJ1-5,.,TGTGCCAGCAGCCGGACAGTTAGCAATCAGCCCCAGCATTTT,CASSRTVSNQPQHF
few,TRBV28,TRBJ1-5,TRBD1,TGTGCCAGCAGCACCCGGGACAGGGGGAATCAGCCCCAGCATTTT,CASSTRDRGNQPQHF
.,TRBV7-9,TRBJ1-3,.,TGTGCCAGCAGCTCCCCGGGGAGCTCTGGAAACACCATATATTTT,CASSSPGSSGNTIYF
few,TRBV6-6,TRBJ2-1,TRBD1,TGTGCCAGCAGTACCAGGACAGGGGACAATGAGCAGTTCTTC,CASSTRTGDNEQFF
.,TRBV6-5,TRBJ1-1,.,TGTGCCAGCAGTTACTCGAAAGGGGTTGAAGCTTTCTTT,CASSYSKGVEAFF
few,TRBV4-1,TRBJ1-1,.,TGCGCCAGCAGCCAAGACCCAACAAGCGAGAGGAAAGCTTTCTTT,CASSQDPTSERKAFF
.,TRBV6-5,TRBJ2-1,TRBD2,TGTGCCAGCAGTTCCCTTACTAGCGGGAAGGGAAATGAGCAGTTCTTC,CASSSLTSGKGNEQFF
once,TRBV6-4,TRBJ2-1,TRBD2,TGTGCCAGCAGTAAGGGACTAGCGGGATCTAAGGATGAGCAGTTCTTC,CASSKGLAGSKDEQFF
.,TRBV28,TRBJ2-7,.,TGTGCCAGCAGTTTAACTTCCCCCTACGAGCAGTACTTC,CASSLTSPYEQYF
.,TRBV14,TRBJ2-7,TRBD1,TGTGCCAGCAGCCTTTCCGGGACAGGGACACCCTACGAGCAGTACTTC,CASSLSGTGTPYEQYF
few,TRBV4-2,TRBJ2-2,.,TGTGCCAGCAGCCAAGATCTCAGGGCGAACACCGGGGAGCTGTTTTTT,CASSQDLRANTGELFF
.,TRBV5-1,TRBJ1-3,TRBD1,TGCGCCAGCAGCTCCGGACAGGGGGCCGGAAACACCATATATTTT,CASSSGQGAGNTIYF
.,TRBV5-4,TRBJ2-2,.,TGTGCCAGCAGCCCCCCAGGCCAGGGGAGCACCGGGGAGCTGTTTTTT,CASSPPGQGSTGELFF
.,TRBV30,TRBJ1-1,.,TGTGCCTGGAGTGGTCCTTGGGGCCCGAACACTGAAGCTTTCTTT,CAWSGPWGPNTEAFF
.,TRBV7-9,TRBJ2-7,.,TGTTCCAGCAGCCCTTATAGCGGCCCTCGCTCCTACGAGCAGTACTTC,CSSSPYSGPRSYEQYF